This T cell receptor beta chain originates from a study of blood T cells in healthy people across ages. Study-wide findings and caveats: Considered underestimates were the diversity estimates obtained from one million T cells. Diversity of TCR beta correlated strongly with naive T cell percentage.

Concerning this clonotype: What it recognizes is unknown.

Germline V CDR1 and CDR2: SGHAT, FQNNGV. Trimming left V 2 bases short and J 5 bases short, with 10 bases between. This CDR3 spans 14 amino acids. A sample-barcoded 5' primer and a J-beta primer mix were used in a second PCR of roughly 6 to 11 cycles. From the 5' RACE reads, TCRdb called clonotypes with MiXCR, one entry per CDR3 protein. The sample includes over 1,500,000 distinct CDR3 sequences, about two fifths of them seen just once. The sequenced sample consisted of blood. The rearrangement joins TRBV11-2 to TRBJ2-1; no definite D call. This TCR was recovered from a human donor in good health. The CDR3 nucleotides read TGTGCCAGCAGCTTAAACCCGCTCGACAATGAGCAGTTCTTC. It translates to CASSLNPLDNEQFF.